The 17 T cell receptor beta chains below were found in one sample sequenced in a study of CD8 T cells in Susac syndrome. RNA was extracted with the RNeasy kit, and a quantity of 0.5 to 1 ug was reverse transcribed using random hexamers. MiXCR, applied by TCRdb to the immunoSEQ multiplex PCR reads, yields one record per CDR3 protein. The table records 160,000 or so distinct CDR3 sequences, approximately 90% of them present only once. The sequencing input was CD4+ T cells from PBMCs. The receptors derive from a human donor in good health.

This clonotype came up once. The V call is TRBV20-1, the J call TRBJ1-6; D is undetermined. Trimming shortened V by 3 bases and J by 9 bases, and 12 bases separated the two germline ends. The CDR3 runs 13 residues. Germline values: CDR1 DFQATT, CDR2 SNEGSKA (reference sequence). The CDR3 coding sequence is TGCAGTGCTAGTAATAGGGTTGGTTCACCCCTCCACTTT. Amino acid sequence: CSASNRVGSPLHF.

The genes are TRBV28 and TRBJ2-3; weak D call: TRBD2 (6 bases). Trimming stripped 8 bases from V and 2 bases from J, with 14 bases between. Germline loops: CDR1 MDHEN, CDR2 SYDVKM. The CDR3 consists of 14 residues. The CDR3 region has the DNA TGTGCCAGCGGGTGGCGGGGACCCACAGATACGCAGTATTTT. Amino acids: CASGWRGPTDTQYF. The complete variable domain, with remaining parts taken from reference TRBV28 and TRBJ2-3, reads DVKVTQSSRYLVKRTGEKVFLECVQDMDHENMFWYRQDPGLGLRLIYFSYDVKMKEKGDIPEGYSVSREKKERFSLILESASTNQTSMYLCASGWRGPTDTQYFGPGTRLTVL.

V usage is TRBV4-1 and J usage is TRBJ2-7; D unresolved. The CDR3 extends over 15 amino acids. The germline gives CDR1 MGHRA, CDR2 YSYEKL. V gave up 0 bases and J gave up 3 bases, with 12 bases separating them. Here the CDR3 reads CASSQESVRDYEQYF. For the CDR3, the DNA is TGCGCCAGCAGCCAAGAATCGGTAAGGGACTACGAGCAGTACTTC.

There are a few counts of this clonotype. The chain combines TRBV12-3 or TRBV12-4 with TRBJ2-5, with D perhaps matching TRBD1 or TRBD2 (5 bases each). The V gene lost 5 bases and the J gene lost 4 bases, with 8 bases spanning the gap. This CDR3 spans 12 amino acids. The CDR3 DNA follows: TGTGCCAGCAGTACCGGGACAGAGACCCAGTACTTC. It yields the protein CASSTGTETQYF.

The rearrangement uses TRBV7-2 and TRBJ2-1, with D perhaps matching TRBD1 (6 bases). V was pared by 6 bases and J by 4 bases, with 10 bases between. Germline CDR1 and CDR2: SGHTA and FQGNSA. This CDR3 has 13 amino acids. This CDR3 is CASRTTGYNEQFF. The CDR3, as DNA: TGTGCCAGCAGAACTACAGGGTACAATGAGCAGTTCTTC.

This clonotype has only one observation. The J gene is TRBJ2-6, the V gene TRBV5-1, with 8 bases aligning to TRBD1. The V gene end was trimmed by 9 bases and the J gene end by 1 base; junction bases not matched to a gene: 6. CDR1 is SGHRS, CDR2 YFSETQ, per germline. This CDR3 contains 15 residues. CDR3 protein: CATGQGWSGANVLTF. The DNA for the CDR3 is TGCGCCACCGGACAGGGATGGTCTGGGGCCAACGTCCTGACTTTC.

The chain recombines TRBV20-1 with TRBJ2-2; D might be TRBD1 or TRBD2, each matching 5 bases. CDR3 length equals 12 residues. The V end was cut by 0 bases, the J end by 6 bases, with 5 bases between. Per the germline V gene, CDR1 is DFQATT and CDR2 is SNEGSKA (reference sequence). This CDR3 is CSAREGAGELFF. CDR3 DNA sequence: TGCAGTGCTAGAGAGGGGGCCGGGGAGCTGTTTTTT.

CDR3 region: CASSSGTHNTGELFF. In nucleotides, the CDR3 is TGTGCCAGCAGCAGCGGGACACATAACACCGGGGAGCTGTTTTTT. V gene TRBV5-4 combines with J gene TRBJ2-2, with TRBD2 as a possible D gene (7 bases). The length of the CDR3 is 15 residues. V lost 4 bases and J 2 bases, leaving 12 bases between the germline ends. Germline lookup yields CDR1 SGHNT and CDR2 YYREEE (reference sequence). The full variable domain, in which reference TRBV5-4 and TRBJ2-2 provide the parts outside the CDR3, is ETGVTQSPTHLIKTRGQQVTLRCSSQSGHNTVSWYQQALGQGPQFIFQYYREEENGRGNFPPRFSGLQFPNYSSELNVNALELDDSALYLCASSSGTHNTGELFFGEGSRLTVL.

In regard to this clonotype: An end of the junction differs from the germline gene, which may be a read error. V is TRBV25-1 and J is TRBJ2-1, with D perhaps TRBD2 (5 bases). Germline V gene sequence: CDR1 MGHDK, CDR2 SYGVNS. The CDR3 consists of 12 residues. The CDR3 loop reads CESFDEGNEQFF. CDR3 bases: TGCGAGAGCTTCGACGAGGGCAATGAGCAGTTCTTC.

This clonotype was picked up a small number of times. The chain joins TRBV28 to TRBJ2-5; maybe TRBD2 (6 bases). The V end lost 2 bases, the J end lost 5 bases, and 9 bases lay between the germline ends. The CDR3 is 13 amino acids. In germline, CDR1 is MDHEN, CDR2 SYDVKM. The CDR3, as DNA: TGTGCCAGCAGTTTACCAGGGAGGGAGACCCAGTACTTC. Translated, it gives CASSLPGRETQYF.

The V gene is TRBV30, the J gene TRBJ2-7; D ambiguous. The germline V and J ends were trimmed by 3 bases and 0 bases, with 12 bases remaining between them. The CDR3 covers 14 residues. In germline, CDR1 is GTSNPN, CDR2 SVGIG (reference sequence). CDR3 coding DNA: TGTGCCTGGAGAAAGACGGTGAGCTCCTACGAGCAGTACTTC. Translated, it gives CAWRKTVSSYEQYF.

V usage is TRBV12-3 or TRBV12-4 and J usage is TRBJ2-5; possibly TRBD1 for D (5 bases). The CDR3 sequence is 14 residues long. The ends were cut back, 10 bases at V and 2 bases at J, with 17 bases in the middle. The CDR3 region is CATTPMGRQETQYF. DNA of the CDR3: TGTGCCACCACGCCTATGGGGCGACAAGAGACCCAGTACTTC.

This clonotype was seen a few times. The genes are TRBV4-3 and TRBJ2-3; 8 nucleotides line up with TRBD1. CDR3 length: 17 residues. Germline values: CDR1 LGHNA, CDR2 YSLEER. Unmatched junction bases numbered 8, after V lost 1 base and J lost 2 bases. CDR3 coding DNA: TGCGCCAGCAGCCAAGGCCCGACAGGGGCCCTCACAGATACGCAGTATTTT. Protein product: CASSQGPTGALTDTQYF.

This clonotype was observed once. The chain combines TRBV18 with TRBJ1-2; 8 nucleotides match TRBD1. The CDR3 spans 13 residues. The V gene end was trimmed by 4 bases and the J gene end by 3 bases; junction bases not matched to a gene: 1. CDR1 and CDR2 from the germline V gene are KGHSH and LQKENI. DNA of the CDR3: TGTGCCAGCTCACAGGACAGGGACTATGGCTACACCTTC. It codes for CASSQDRDYGYTF.

V is TRBV6-5 and J is TRBJ2-1; 11 bases align to TRBD2. The CDR3 totals 15 residues. The trim removed 6 bases at V and 7 bases at J, leaving 8 bases unmatched. Per the germline V gene, CDR1 is MNHEY and CDR2 is SVGAGI. The DNA of the CDR3 is TGTGCCAGCAGCCATCTAGCGGGAGGTGGGAATGAGCAGTTCTTC. It encodes CASSHLAGGGNEQFF.

The V gene is TRBV27, the J gene TRBJ2-7; D is perhaps TRBD2 (5 bases). The CDR3 contains 15 residues. Germline CDR1 reads MNHEY; CDR2 reads SMNVEV (reference sequence). V gave up 0 bases and J gave up 1 base, with 10 bases separating them. The CDR3 nucleotides read TGTGCCAGCAGTTTATCGGGCGGGTCATCCTACGAGCAGTACTTC. Protein product: CASSLSGGSSYEQYF.

This rearrangement joins TRBV3-1 to TRBJ2-7, with D possibly being TRBD1 (7 bases). Germline V gives CDR1 LGHDT, CDR2 YNNKEL (reference sequence). This CDR3 has 15 residues. V was trimmed by 1 base and J by 2 bases, leaving 12 bases between them. CDR3 amino acids: CASSQGRGRAYEQYF. The CDR3, as DNA: TGTGCCAGCAGCCAAGGGAGGGGGCGCGCCTACGAGCAGTACTTC.